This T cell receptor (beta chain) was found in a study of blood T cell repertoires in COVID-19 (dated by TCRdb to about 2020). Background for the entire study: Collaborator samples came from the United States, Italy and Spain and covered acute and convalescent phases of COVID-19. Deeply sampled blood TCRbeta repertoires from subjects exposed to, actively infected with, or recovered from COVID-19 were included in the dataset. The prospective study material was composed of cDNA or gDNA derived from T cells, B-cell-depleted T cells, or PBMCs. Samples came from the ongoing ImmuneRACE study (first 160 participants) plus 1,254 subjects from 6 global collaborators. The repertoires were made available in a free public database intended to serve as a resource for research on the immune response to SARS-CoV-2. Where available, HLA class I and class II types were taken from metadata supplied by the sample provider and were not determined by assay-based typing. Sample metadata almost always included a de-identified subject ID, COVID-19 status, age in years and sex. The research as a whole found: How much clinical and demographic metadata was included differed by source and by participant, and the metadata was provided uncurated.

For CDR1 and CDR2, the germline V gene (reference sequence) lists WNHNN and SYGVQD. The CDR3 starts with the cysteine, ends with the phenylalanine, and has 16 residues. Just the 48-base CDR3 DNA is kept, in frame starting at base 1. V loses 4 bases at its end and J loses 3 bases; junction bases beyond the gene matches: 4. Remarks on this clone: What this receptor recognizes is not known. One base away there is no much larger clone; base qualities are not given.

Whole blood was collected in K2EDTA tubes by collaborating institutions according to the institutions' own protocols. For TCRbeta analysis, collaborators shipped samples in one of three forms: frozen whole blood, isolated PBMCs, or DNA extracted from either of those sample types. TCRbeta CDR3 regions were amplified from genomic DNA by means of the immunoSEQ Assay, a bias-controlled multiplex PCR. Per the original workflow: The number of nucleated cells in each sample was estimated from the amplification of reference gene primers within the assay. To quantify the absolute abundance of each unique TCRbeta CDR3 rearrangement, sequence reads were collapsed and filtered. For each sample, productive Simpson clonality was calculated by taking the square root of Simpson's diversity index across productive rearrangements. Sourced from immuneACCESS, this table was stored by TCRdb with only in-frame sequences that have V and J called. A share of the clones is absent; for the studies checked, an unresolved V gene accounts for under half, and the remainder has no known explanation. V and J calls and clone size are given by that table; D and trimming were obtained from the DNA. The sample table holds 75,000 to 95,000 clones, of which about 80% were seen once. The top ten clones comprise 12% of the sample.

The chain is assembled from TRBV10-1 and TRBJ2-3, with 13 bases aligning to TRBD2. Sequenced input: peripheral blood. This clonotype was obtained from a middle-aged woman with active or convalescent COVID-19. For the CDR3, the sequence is CASSGTSGRRTDTQYF. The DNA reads TGCGCCAGCAGTGGGACTAGCGGGAGAAGGACAGATACGCAGTATTTT.